This TCR beta chain appears in the sequencing data of a study of early T cells in non-severe SARS-CoV-2 infection. Across the whole study: The study sequenced bulk RNA from unsorted whole blood, with chains unpaired. Notes on the study in general: VDJdb-based matching was biased toward anti-spike CD8 responses and missed private and CD4 specificities.

CDR1 is SNHLY, CDR2 FYNNEI, per germline. The length of the CDR3 is 16 residues. The V gene end was trimmed by 3 bases and the J gene end by 2 bases; junction bases not matched to a gene: 8. Researchers attached unique molecular identifiers to individual cDNA molecules. TCRdb reprocessed the 5' RACE reads with MiXCR, giving one entry per CDR3 protein. The sample contains around 60,000 distinct CDR3 sequences, about 11% of which appear only once. Regarding this clonotype: Its antigen is unknown.

The sequence came from an adult who was a healthcare worker with PCR-confirmed SARS-CoV-2 infection or an uninfected control (not recorded which). The rearrangement joins TRBV2 to TRBJ2-7, with TRBD2 identical over 9 bases. The starting material was whole blood, obtained at baseline. Written as DNA, the CDR3 is TGTGCCAGCAGTGACCCTAGCGGGGCGGCCCCCTACGAGCAGTACTTC. Amino acids: CASSDPSGAAPYEQYF.